These 9 T cell receptor beta chains share one sample of origin, sequenced in a study of CD8 T cells in Susac syndrome. RNA was extracted with the RNeasy kit, and a quantity of about 0.5 to 1 ug was reverse transcribed using random hexamers. Via MiXCR, TCRdb re-called the immunoSEQ multiplex PCR reads, giving one row per CDR3 protein. Of tens of thousands of distinct CDR3 sequences in the sample, under 95% were seen once. Sequenced sample: CD8+ T cells from PBMCs. These receptors were obtained from a human donor with Susac syndrome.

The genes are TRBV7-8 and TRBJ1-1, with 9 bases matching TRBD1. Germline values: CDR1 SGHVS, CDR2 FQNEAQ. The CDR3 spans 15 residues. V was pared by 3 bases and J by 3 bases, with 5 bases of the junction left unmatched. Here the CDR3 DNA reads TGTGCCAGCAGCTTTGGGGACAGGGCGTACACTGAAGCTTTCTTT. Translating gives CASSFGDRAYTEAFF. The full variable domain, completed using reference TRBV7-8 and TRBJ1-1, is GAGVSQSPRYKVAKRGQDVALRCDPISGHVSLFWYQQALGQGPEFLTYFQNEAQLDKSGLPSDRFFAERPEGSVSTLKIQRTQQEDSAVYLCASSFGDRAYTEAFFGQGTRLTVV.

This chain connects TRBV19 to TRBJ1-1, with D possibly TRBD1 on 5 matching bases. The CDR3 length is 13 residues. V lost 0 bases, J lost 5 bases, and 7 bases lay in between. Germline V CDR1 and CDR2: LNHDA, SQIVND (reference sequence). The CDR3 loop is CASSIDRDTEAFF. CDR3 in DNA: TGTGCCAGTAGTATAGACAGGGATACTGAAGCTTTCTTT.

The chain carries TRBV20-1 and TRBJ2-3; 14 nucleotides line up with TRBD2. Trimming took 3 bases from V and 3 from J; bases not matched to a gene: 8. This CDR3 region has 17 residues. Per germline, CDR1 DFQATT and CDR2 SNEGSKA (reference sequence). The CDR3 region has the DNA TGCAGTGCTAGGCCGGGACTAGCGGGAGTAAGGACAGATACGCAGTATTTT. It is translated as CSARPGLAGVRTDTQYF.

The rearrangement uses TRBV4-1 and TRBJ2-3, with D possibly being TRBD2 (6 bases). There are 15 residues in the CDR3. The V end was cut by 2 bases, the J end by 4 bases, with 13 bases between. From germline, CDR1 is MGHRA and CDR2 YSYEKL. CDR3: CASSQRRERADTQYF. The CDR3 DNA is TGCGCCAGCAGCCAAAGGCGGGAACGGGCAGATACGCAGTATTTT.

This clonotype has a single count. The rearrangement joins TRBV5-6 to TRBJ2-2; 7 positions match TRBD1. The V and J ends lost 3 bases and 4 bases, in that order; junction bases with no gene match: 3. Germline CDR1 reads SGHDT; CDR2 reads YYEEEE. The CDR3 extends over 14 amino acids. The CDR3 sequence is CASSWGQPTGELFF. CDR3 DNA: TGTGCCAGCAGCTGGGGACAGCCCACCGGGGAGCTGTTTTTT. Variable domain in full (rest from reference TRBV5-6 and TRBJ2-2): DAGVTQSPTHLIKTRGQQVTLRCSPKSGHDTVSWYQQALGQGPQFIFQYYEEEERQRGNFPDRFSGHQFPNYSSELNVNALLLGDSALYLCASSWGQPTGELFFGEGSRLTVL.

V gene TRBV7-9 combines with J gene TRBJ1-1; 7 nucleotides line up with TRBD1. The CDR3 length is 14 residues. CDR1 is SEHNR, CDR2 FQNEAQ, per germline (reference sequence). The V gene end was trimmed by 5 bases and the J gene end by 1 base; junction bases not matched to a gene: 4. The CDR3 bases are TGTGCCAGCAGCCAGACAGGGCAGAACACTGAAGCTTTCTTT. This gives the protein CASSQTGQNTEAFF.

The V and J genes are TRBV5-6 and TRBJ2-3; weak D call: TRBD2 (5 bases). Germline loops: CDR1 SGHDT, CDR2 YYEEEE. The CDR3 is 13 amino acids. Trimming removed 5 bases at V and 8 bases at J, with 15 bases between. This CDR3 reads CASRVWGAGTQYF. CDR3 bases: TGTGCCAGCAGAGTTTGGGGTGCGGGTACGCAGTATTTT.

The rearrangement links TRBV2 to TRBJ2-7; D might be TRBD1 (6 bases). The CDR3 extends over 11 amino acids. Germline CDR1 and CDR2: SNHLY and FYNNEI. The V end lost 5 bases, the J end lost 4 bases, and 6 bases lay between the germline ends. CDR3 amino acids: CASSQGYEQYF. DNA for the CDR3: TGTGCCAGCAGTCAGGGGTACGAGCAGTACTTC.

This clonotype has just a few counts. The CDR3 sequence is CASSFPPSYEQYF. In DNA, the CDR3 is TGTGCCAGCAGTTTCCCCCCTTCCTACGAGCAGTACTTC. The chain has TRBV28 and TRBJ2-7; D not certain. V lost 3 bases and J lost 1, with 7 bases in between. Per the germline V gene, CDR1 is MDHEN and CDR2 is SYDVKM. The CDR3 loop spans 13 amino acids.